This T cell receptor beta chain is from a study of STAT5B mutations in CD4+ large granular lymphocyte leukemia. Background on the study: Healthy donors showed HLA-associated enrichment of the CDR3 'QG' motif. The study, taken as a whole, reports: TRBV06-family usage was enriched in top patient clones (8/27) versus controls (2/35). CD4-sorted patient repertoires seemed more clonal than healthy CD4+ repertoires. Main leukemic clonotypes were patient-specific, but 20% to 25% appeared at low frequency elsewhere.

The CDR3 contains 14 residues. Germline assignment: CDR1 MNHEY and CDR2 SVGAGI. The germline V and J ends were trimmed by 3 bases and 0 bases, with 8 bases remaining between them. With respect to this clone: As yet, its antigen is unknown.

Produced via immunoSEQ multiplex PCR; TCRdb's table is partial and in-frame only. This table holds roughly 23,000 clones, roughly 87% found once. The chain joins TRBV6-5 to TRBJ1-1; D gene ambiguous. The source is a human donor in good health. The sample taken for sequencing was CD4+ T cells from blood buffy coats. CDR3 in amino acids: CASSYAHLNTEAFF. CDR3 DNA sequence: TGTGCCAGCAGTTATGCCCATTTGAACACTGAAGCTTTCTTT.